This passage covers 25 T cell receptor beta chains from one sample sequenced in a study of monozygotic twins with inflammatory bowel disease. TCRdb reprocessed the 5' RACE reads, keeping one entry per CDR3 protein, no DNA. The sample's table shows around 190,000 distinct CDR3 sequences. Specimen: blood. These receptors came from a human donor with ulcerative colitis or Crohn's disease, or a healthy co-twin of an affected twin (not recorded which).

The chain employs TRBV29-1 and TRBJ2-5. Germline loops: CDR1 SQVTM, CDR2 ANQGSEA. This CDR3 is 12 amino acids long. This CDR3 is CSVGSITETQYF.

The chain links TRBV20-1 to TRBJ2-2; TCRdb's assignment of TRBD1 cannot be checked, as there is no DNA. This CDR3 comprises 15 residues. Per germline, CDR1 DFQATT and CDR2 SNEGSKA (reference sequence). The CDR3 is CSARVGSGGTGELFF.

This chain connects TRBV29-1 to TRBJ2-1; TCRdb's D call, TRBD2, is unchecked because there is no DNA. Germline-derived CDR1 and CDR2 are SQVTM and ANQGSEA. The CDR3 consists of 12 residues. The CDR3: CSPGTSRNEQFF.

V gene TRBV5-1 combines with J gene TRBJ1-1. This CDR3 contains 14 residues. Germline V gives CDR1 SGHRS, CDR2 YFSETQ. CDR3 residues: CASSLTTSVTEAFF.

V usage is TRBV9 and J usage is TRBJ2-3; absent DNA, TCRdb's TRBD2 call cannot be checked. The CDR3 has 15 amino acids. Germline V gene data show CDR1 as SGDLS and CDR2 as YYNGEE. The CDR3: CASSVGGGAWDTQYF.

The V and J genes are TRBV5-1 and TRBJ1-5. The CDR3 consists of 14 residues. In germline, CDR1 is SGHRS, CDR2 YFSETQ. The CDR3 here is CASSLGVRNQPQHF.

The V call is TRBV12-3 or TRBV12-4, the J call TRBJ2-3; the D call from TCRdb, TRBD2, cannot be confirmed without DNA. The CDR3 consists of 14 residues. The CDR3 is CASRSGAITDTQYF.

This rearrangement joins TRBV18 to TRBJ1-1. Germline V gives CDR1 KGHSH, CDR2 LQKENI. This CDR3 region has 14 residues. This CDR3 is CASSPRISNTEAFF.

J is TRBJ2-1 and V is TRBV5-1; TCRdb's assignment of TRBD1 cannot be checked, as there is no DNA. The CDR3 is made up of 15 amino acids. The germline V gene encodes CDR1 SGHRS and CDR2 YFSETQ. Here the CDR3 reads CASSLRGLGNNEQFF.

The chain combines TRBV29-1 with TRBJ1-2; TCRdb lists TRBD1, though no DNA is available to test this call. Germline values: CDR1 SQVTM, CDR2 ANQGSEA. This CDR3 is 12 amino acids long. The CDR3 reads CSVERGGDGYTF.

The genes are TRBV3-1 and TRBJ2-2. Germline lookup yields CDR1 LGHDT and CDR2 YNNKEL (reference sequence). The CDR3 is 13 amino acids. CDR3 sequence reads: CASSQSDTGELFF.

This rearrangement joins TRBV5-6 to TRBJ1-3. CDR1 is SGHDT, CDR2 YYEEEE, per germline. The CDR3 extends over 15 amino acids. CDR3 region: CASSLNRLPGNTIYF.

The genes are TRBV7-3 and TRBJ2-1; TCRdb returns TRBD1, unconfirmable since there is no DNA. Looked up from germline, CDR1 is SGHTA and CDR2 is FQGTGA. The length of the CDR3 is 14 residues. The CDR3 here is CASSSPGMANEQFF.

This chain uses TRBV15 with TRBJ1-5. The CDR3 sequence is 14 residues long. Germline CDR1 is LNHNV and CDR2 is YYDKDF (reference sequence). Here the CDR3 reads CATSRARVVQPQHF.

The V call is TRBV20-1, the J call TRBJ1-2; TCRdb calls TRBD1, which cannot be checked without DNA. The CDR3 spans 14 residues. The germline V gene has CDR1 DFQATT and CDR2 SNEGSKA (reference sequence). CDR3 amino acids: CSAPPQGAKDGYTF.

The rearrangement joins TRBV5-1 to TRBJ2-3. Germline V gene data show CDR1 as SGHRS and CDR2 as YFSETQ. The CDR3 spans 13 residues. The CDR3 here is CASSDPSTDTQYF.

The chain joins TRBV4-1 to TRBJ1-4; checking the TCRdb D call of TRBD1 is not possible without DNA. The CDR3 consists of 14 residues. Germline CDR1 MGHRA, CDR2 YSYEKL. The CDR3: CASSQEGLNEKLFF.

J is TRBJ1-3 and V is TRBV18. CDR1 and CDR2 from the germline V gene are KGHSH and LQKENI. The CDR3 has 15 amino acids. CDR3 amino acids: CASSPFARPGNTIYF.

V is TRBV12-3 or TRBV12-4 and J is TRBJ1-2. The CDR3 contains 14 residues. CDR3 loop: CASSRSGANYGYTF.

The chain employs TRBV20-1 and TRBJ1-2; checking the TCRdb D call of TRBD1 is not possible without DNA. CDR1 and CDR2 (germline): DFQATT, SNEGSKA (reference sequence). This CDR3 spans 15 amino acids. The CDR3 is CSATPPGGSNYGYTF.

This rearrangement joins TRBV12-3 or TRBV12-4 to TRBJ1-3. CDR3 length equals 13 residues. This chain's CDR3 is CASRDPFGNTIYF.

Here the CDR3 reads CSAQDSQTQYF. This chain uses TRBV20-1 with TRBJ2-5; as DNA is missing, the TRBD1 call by TCRdb cannot be tested. The CDR3 length is 11 residues. The germline gives CDR1 DFQATT, CDR2 SNEGSKA (reference sequence).

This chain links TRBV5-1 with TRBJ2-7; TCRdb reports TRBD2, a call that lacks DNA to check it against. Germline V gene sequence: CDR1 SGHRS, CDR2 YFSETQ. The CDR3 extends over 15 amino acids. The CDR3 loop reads CASSFGALGTYEQYF. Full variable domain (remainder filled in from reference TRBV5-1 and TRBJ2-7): KAGVTQTPRYLIKTRGQQVTLSCSPISGHRSVSWYQQTPGQGLQFLFEYFSETQRNKGNFPGRFSGRQFSNSRSEMNVSTLELGDSALYLCASSFGALGTYEQYFGPGTRLTVT.

CDR3: CASSLDDLLWGPHEQFF. This chain uses TRBV5-1 with TRBJ2-1; TCRdb's D call of TRBD1 is untestable without DNA. Germline V gene sequence: CDR1 SGHRS, CDR2 YFSETQ. This CDR3 is built from 17 residues.

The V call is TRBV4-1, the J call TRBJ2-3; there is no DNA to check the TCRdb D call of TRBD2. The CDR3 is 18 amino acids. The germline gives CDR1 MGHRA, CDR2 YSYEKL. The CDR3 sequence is CASSQEAQAGGMSATQYF.